In its sample, the clone carrying this TCR beta chain was seen once. Antigen: not known. Using immunoSEQ multiplex PCR, the repertoire was profiled, and TCRdb retains in-frame clones only, with some absent. The sample has tens of thousands of clones; 90% to 95% are singletons. This CDR3 has 15 amino acids. Trimming took off 3 bases at V and 1 base at J, with 13 bases between the two ends. Germline values: CDR1 SGHVS, CDR2 FQNEAQ. While the first cohort had over 650 subjects, the donors belonged to the separate validation cohort of about 130 subjects. This entry comes from a study of cytomegalovirus exposure and HLA in healthy donors. Study-wide background: A subsequent analysis reported that the 120 or so validation repertoires were produced on the same platform that had also been used for the roughly 710 first-cohort repertoires.

Findings of the study overall: Using the classifier, cytomegalovirus status was reportedly diagnosed with high specificity and sensitivity. The study recorded 164 TCR beta chains that were cytomegalovirus-associated.

Sequences were obtained from PBMCs. The chain couples TRBV7-8 to TRBJ2-7, with TRBD2 as a possible D gene (5 bases). The receptor was derived from a woman in her late teens or twenties in good health and CMV-seronegative. CDR3: CASSFSSSSSYEQYF. In DNA form, the CDR3 reads TGTGCCAGCAGCTTCAGTTCTAGCAGTTCCTACGAGCAGTACTTC.